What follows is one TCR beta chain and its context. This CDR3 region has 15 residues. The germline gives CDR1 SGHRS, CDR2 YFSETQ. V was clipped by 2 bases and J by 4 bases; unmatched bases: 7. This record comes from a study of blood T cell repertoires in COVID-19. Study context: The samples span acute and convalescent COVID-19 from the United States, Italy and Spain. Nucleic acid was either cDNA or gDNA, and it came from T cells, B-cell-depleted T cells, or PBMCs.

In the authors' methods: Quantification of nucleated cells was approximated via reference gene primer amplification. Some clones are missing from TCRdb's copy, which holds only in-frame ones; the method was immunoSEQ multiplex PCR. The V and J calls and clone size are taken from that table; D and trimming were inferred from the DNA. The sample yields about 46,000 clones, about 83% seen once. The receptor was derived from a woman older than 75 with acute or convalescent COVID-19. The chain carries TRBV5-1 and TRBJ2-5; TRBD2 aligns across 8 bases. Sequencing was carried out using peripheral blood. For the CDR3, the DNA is TGCGCCAGCAGCTTCAACGGGGGGGCCCGAGAGACCCAGTACTTC. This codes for CASSFNGGARETQYF.